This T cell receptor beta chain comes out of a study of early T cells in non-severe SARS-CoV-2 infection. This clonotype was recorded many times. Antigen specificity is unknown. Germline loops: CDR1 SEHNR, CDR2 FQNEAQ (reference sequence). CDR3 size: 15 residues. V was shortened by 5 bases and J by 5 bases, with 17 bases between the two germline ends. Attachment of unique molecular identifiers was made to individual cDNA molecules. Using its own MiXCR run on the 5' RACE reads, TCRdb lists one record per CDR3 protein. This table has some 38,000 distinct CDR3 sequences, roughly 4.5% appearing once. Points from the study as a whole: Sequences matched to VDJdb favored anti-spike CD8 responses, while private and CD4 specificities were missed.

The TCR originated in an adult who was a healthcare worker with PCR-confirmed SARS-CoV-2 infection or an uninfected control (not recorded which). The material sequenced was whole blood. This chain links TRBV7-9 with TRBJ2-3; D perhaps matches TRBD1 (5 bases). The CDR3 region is CASSMLGRDIDTQYF. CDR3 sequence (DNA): TGTGCCAGCAGCATGCTGGGGCGCGATATAGATACGCAGTATTTT.